The TCR beta chain under discussion was sequenced for a study of blood T cells in healthy people across ages. Sample-barcoded 5' priming and a J-beta primer mix drove a second PCR of roughly 7 to 11 cycles. Each cDNA molecule received a tag from a template-switch adaptor that had 12 random nucleotides. Every sample produced at least 2.5 million CDR3-containing paired-end reads. TCRdb recomputed calls from the 5' RACE reads with MiXCR, one row per CDR3 protein. The table has about 800,000 distinct CDR3 sequences, about 25% seen once; the top ten hold approximately 4%. This CDR3 comprises 17 residues. Trimming took 0 bases from V and 0 from J, leaving 13 bases between them. In germline, CDR1 is ENHRY, CDR2 SYGVKD. This clonotype was counted between two and nine times. This sample was shared with a second study, whose subject was T cells of mothers and their children.

Sample: blood. The source is a boy under 18 in good health. This chain links TRBV10-3 with TRBJ2-3; weak D call: TRBD2 (6 bases). The CDR3 DNA reads TGTGCCATCAGTGAGTCGGCGGGGCGGCTGAGCACAGATACGCAGTATTTT. It translates to CAISESAGRLSTDTQYF.